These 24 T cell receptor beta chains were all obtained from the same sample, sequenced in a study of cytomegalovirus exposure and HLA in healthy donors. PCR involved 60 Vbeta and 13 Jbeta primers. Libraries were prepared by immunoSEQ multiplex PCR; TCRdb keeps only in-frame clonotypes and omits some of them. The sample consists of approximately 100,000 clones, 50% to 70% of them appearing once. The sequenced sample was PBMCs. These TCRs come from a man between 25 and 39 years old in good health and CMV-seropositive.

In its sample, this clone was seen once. The DNA of the CDR3 is TGTGCCAGCAGCTCATTACGGACTAGCGGGGTTACTTACGAGCAGTACTTC. Protein sequence: CASSSLRTSGVTYEQYF. The V and J genes are TRBV5-6 and TRBJ2-7; 12 positions match TRBD2. Trimming at V came to 3 bases and at J to 4 bases, leaving 11 bases not matched to a gene. Germline CDR1 is SGHDT and CDR2 is YYEEEE. The CDR3 sequence is 17 residues long.

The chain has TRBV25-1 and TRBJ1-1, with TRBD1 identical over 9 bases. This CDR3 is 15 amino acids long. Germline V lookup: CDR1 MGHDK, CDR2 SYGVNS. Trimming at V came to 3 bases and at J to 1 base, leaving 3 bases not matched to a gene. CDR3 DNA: TGTGCCAGCAGTGACACAGGGGGCCCGAACACTGAAGCTTTCTTT. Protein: CASSDTGGPNTEAFF.

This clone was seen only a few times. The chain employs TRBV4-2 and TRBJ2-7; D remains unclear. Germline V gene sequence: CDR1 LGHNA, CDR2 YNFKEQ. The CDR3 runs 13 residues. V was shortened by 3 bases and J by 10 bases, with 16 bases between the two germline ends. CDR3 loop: CASSQVEDTKQYF. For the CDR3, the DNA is TGTGCCAGCAGCCAGGTAGAAGATACGAAACAGTACTTC.

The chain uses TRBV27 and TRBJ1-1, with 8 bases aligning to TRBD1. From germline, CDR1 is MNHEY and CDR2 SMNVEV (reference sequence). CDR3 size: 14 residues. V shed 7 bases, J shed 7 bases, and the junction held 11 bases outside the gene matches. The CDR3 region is CASISGTGSFEAFF. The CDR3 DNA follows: TGTGCCAGCATTTCCGGGACAGGTAGTTTTGAAGCTTTCTTT.

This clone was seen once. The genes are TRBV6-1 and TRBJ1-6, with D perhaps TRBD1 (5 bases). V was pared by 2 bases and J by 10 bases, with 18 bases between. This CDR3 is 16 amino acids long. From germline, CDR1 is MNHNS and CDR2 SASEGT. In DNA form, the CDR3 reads TGTGCCAGCAGTGAAATTCAGGGTCTAGTCGGCTCACCCCTCCACTTT. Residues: CASSEIQGLVGSPLHF.

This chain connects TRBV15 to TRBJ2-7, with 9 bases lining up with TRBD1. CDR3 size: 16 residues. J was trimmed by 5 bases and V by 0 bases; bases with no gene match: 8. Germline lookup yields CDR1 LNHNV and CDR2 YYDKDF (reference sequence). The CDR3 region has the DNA TGTGCCACCAGCAGAGACCACCCGGGACAGGGCCACGAGCAGTACTTC. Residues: CATSRDHPGQGHEQYF.

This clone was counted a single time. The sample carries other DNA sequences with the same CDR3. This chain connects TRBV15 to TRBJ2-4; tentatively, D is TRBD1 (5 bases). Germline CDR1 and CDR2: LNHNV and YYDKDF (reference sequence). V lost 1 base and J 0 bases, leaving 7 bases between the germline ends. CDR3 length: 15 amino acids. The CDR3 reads CATSRGGLAKNIQYF. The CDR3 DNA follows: TGTGCCACCAGCAGAGGGGGCCTAGCCAAAAACATTCAGTACTTC. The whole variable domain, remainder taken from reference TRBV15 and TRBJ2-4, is DAMVIQNPRYQVTQFGKPVTLSCSQTLNHNVMYWYQQKSSQAPKLLFHYYDKDFNNEADTPDNFQSRRPNTSFCFLDIRSPGLGDTAMYLCATSRGGLAKNIQYFGAGTRLSVL.

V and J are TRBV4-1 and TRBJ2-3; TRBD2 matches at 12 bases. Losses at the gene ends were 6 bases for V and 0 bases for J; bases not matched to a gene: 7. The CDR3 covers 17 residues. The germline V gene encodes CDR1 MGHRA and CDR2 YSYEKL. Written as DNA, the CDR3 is TGCGCCAGCAGAGATGGACTAGCGGGGCCGAGCACAGATACGCAGTATTTT. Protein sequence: CASRDGLAGPSTDTQYF.

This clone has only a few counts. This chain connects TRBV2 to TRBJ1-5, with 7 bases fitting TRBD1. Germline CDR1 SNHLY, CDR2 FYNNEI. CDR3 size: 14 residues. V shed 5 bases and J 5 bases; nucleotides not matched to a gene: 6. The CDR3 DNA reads TGTGCCAGCAGTAACCAGGGGGTAGATCAGCCCCAGCATTTT. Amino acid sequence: CASSNQGVDQPQHF.

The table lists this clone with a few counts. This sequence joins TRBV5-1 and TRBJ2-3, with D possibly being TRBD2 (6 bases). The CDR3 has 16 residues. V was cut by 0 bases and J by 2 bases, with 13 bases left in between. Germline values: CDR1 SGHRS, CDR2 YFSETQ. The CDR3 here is CASSLEGAGITDTQYF. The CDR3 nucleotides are TGCGCCAGCAGCTTGGAAGGGGCGGGGATCACAGATACGCAGTATTTT. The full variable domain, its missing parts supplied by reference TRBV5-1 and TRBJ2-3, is KAGVTQTPRYLIKTRGQQVTLSCSPISGHRSVSWYQQTPGQGLQFLFEYFSETQRNKGNFPGRFSGRQFSNSRSEMNVSTLELGDSALYLCASSLEGAGITDTQYFGPGTRLTVL.

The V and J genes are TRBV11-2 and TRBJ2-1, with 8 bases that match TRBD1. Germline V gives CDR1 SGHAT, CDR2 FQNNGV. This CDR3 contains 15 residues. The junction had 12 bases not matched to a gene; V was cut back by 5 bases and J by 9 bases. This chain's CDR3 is CASSLQAQGAIEQFF. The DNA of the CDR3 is TGTGCCAGCAGCCTTCAAGCCCAGGGGGCTATTGAGCAGTTCTTC.

The CDR3 here is CASSIDLESYEQYF. The CDR3 coding sequence is TGTGCCAGTAGTATAGATCTAGAATCCTACGAGCAGTACTTC. The chain joins TRBV19 to TRBJ2-7; the D is unclear. Germline-derived CDR1 and CDR2 are LNHDA and SQIVND (reference sequence). This CDR3 spans 14 amino acids. Deletions cut 0 bases from V and 1 base from J, with 7 bases between.

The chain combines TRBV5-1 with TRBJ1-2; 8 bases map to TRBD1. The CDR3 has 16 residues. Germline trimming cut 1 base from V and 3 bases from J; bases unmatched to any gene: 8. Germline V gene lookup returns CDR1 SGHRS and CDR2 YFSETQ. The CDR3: CASSLNARGLYYGYTF. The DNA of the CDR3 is TGCGCCAGCAGCTTGAACGCCAGGGGGCTATACTATGGCTACACCTTC.

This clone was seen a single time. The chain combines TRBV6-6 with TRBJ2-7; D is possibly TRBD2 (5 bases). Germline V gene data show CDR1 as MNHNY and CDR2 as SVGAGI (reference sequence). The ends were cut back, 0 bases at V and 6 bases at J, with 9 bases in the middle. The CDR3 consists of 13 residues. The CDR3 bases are TGTGCCAGCAGTTACTCGCGGGTGTCCGAGCAGTACTTC. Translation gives CASSYSRVSEQYF.

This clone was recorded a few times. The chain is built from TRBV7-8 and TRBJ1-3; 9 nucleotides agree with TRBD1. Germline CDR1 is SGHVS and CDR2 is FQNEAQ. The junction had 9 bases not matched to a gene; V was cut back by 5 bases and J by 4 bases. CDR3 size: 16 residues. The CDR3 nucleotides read TGTGCCAGCAGCCGAACAGGGGGCGTGGGAGGAAACACCATATATTTT. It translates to CASSRTGGVGGNTIYF.

CDR3 sequence reads: CASSEDRGEFYEQYF. CDR3 nucleotide sequence: TGTGCCAGTAGTGAGGACAGGGGCGAATTCTACGAGCAGTACTTC. The V gene is TRBV19, the J gene TRBJ2-7, with 9 bases fitting TRBD1. V shed 5 bases, J shed 3 bases, and the junction held 8 bases outside the gene matches. The CDR3 loop spans 15 amino acids. Germline CDR1 is LNHDA and CDR2 is SQIVND (reference sequence).

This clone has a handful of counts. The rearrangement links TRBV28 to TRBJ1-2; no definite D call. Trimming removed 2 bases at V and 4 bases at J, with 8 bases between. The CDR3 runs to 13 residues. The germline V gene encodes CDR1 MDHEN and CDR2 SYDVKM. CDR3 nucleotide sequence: TGTGCCAGCAGTTTACAGTCTTCCTATGGCTACACCTTC. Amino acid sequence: CASSLQSSYGYTF.

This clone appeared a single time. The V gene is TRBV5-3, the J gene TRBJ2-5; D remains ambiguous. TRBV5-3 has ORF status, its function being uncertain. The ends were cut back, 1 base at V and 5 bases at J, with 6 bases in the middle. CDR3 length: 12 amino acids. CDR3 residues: CARSLFRETQYF. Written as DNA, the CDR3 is TGTGCCAGAAGCTTGTTTCGGGAGACCCAGTACTTC.

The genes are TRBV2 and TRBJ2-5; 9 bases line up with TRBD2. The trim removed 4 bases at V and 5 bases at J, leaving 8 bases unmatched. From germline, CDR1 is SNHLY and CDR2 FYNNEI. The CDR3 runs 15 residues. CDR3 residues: CASSATVAGGETQYF. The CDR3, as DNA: TGTGCCAGCAGTGCTACTGTTGCGGGGGGGGAGACCCAGTACTTC.

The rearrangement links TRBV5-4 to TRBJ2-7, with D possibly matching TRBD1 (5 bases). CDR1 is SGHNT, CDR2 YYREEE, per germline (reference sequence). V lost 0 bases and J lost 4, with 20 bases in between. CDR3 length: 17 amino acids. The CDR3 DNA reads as TGTGCCAGCAGCTTGGCGAGAAAACAGGACGAAAGATACGAGCAGTACTTC. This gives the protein CASSLARKQDERYEQYF.

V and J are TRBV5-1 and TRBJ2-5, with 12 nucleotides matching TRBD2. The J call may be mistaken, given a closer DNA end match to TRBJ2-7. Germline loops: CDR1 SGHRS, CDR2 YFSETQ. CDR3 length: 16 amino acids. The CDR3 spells CASSQGLAGPTYEQYF. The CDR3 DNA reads TGCGCCAGCAGCCAGGGACTAGCGGGTCCCACCTACGAGCAGTACTTC.

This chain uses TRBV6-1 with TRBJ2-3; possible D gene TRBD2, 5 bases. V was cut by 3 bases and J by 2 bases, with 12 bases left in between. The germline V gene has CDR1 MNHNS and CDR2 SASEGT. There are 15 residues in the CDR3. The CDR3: CASSDGPGLTDTQYF. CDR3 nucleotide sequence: TGTGCCAGCAGTGACGGTCCAGGACTCACAGATACGCAGTATTTT.

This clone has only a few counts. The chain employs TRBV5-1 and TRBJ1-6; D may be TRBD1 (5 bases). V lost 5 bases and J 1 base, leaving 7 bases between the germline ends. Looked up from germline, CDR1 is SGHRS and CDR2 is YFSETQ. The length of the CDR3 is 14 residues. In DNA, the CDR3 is TGCGCCAGCAGAGGGGAATCCTATAATTCACCCCTCCACTTT. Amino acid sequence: CASRGESYNSPLHF.

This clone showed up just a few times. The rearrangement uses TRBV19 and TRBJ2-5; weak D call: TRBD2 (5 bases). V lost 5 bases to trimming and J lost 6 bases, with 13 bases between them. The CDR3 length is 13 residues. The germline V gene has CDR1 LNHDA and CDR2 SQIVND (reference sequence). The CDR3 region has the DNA TGTGCCAGTAGTCCGAGGGATGGACAGACCCAGTACTTC. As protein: CASSPRDGQTQYF.